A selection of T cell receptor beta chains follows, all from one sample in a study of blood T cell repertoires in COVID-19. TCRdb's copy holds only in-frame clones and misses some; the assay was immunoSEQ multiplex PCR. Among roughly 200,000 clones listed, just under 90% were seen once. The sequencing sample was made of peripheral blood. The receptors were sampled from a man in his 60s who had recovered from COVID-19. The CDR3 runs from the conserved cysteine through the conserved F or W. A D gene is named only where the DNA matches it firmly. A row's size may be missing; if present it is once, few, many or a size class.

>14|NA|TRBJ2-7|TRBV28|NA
CASSFAQGSGSGYF
NA
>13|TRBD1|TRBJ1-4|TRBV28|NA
CASSPGGSEKLFF
TGTGCCAGCAGTCCAGGGGGAAGTGAAAAACTGTTTTTT
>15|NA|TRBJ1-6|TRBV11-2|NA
CASSFGPINNSPLHF
TGTGCCAGCAGCTTTGGGCCCATTAATAATTCACCCCTCCACTTT
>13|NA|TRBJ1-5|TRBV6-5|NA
CASKLDSNQPQHF
TGTGCCAGCAAGTTAGATAGCAATCAGCCCCAGCATTTT
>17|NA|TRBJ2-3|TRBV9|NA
CASSVDPPGLTADTQYF
TGTGCCAGCAGCGTAGACCCCCCGGGACTTACAGCAGATACGCAGTATTTT
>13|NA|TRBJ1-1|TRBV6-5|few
CASTWGGGTEAFF
TGTGCCAGCACCTGGGGGGGCGGGACTGAAGCTTTCTTT
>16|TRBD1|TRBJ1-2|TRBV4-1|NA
CASSQDKTGGYYGYTF
TGCGCCAGCAGCCAAGATAAAACAGGGGGCTACTATGGCTACACCTTC
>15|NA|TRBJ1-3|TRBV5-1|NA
CASSDQIATGNTIYF
TGCGCCAGCAGCGACCAAATAGCCACTGGAAACACCATATATTTT
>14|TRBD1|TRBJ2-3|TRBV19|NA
CASSPTGGTDTQYF
TGTGCCAGTAGTCCTACAGGGGGCACAGATACGCAGTATTTT
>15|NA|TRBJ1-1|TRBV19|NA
CASSPRGGPNTEAFF
TGTGCCAGTAGTCCCCGGGGAGGGCCGAACACTGAAGCTTTCTTT